The 21 T cell receptor beta chains in this list originate from one sample, sequenced in a study of T cell responses to AZD1222 COVID-19 vaccine. The assay was immunoSEQ multiplex PCR, and TCRdb's table has in-frame clones only and misses some. Of 77,000 or so clones listed, about 91% are singletons. The sample consisted of peripheral blood, taken on day 0 of MenACWY control vaccination. The receptors were gathered from an adult in good health.

V is TRBV7-2 and J is TRBJ2-7; 7 bases match TRBD1. After removal of 2 bases from V and 3 bases from J, the junction contained 7 bases not matched to a gene. CDR1 SGHTA and CDR2 FQGNSA come from the germline V gene. The CDR3 is 15 residues long. CDR3 DNA: TGTGCCAGCAGCTTAAATGCAGGGACAGTCTACGAGCAGTACTTC. Translating it yields CASSLNAGTVYEQYF.

The rearrangement uses TRBV29-1 and TRBJ2-3, with TRBD1 matching over 10 bases. CDR1 SQVTM and CDR2 ANQGSEA come from the germline V gene. Trimming at V came to 6 bases and at J to 4 bases, leaving 4 bases not matched to a gene. The CDR3 length is 13 residues. This CDR3 reads CSVPGQGSDTQYF. DNA of the CDR3: TGCAGCGTCCCGGGACAGGGGTCAGATACGCAGTATTTT.

The count of this clone is one. The chain links TRBV3-1 (or the pseudogene TRBV3-2) to TRBJ2-7, with D perhaps TRBD1 (5 bases). The germline gives CDR1 LGHDT, CDR2 YNNKEL (reference sequence). V was cut by 1 base and J by 2 bases, with 9 bases left in between. The CDR3 is 14 amino acids. The CDR3 DNA follows: TGTGCCAGCAGCCAAGGGACATTGACCTACGAGCAGTACTTC. Protein product: CASSQGTLTYEQYF.

The rearrangement uses TRBV3-1 (or the pseudogene TRBV3-2) and TRBJ2-1; D is unclear. Deletions cut 4 bases from V and 0 bases from J, with 16 bases between. This CDR3 comprises 17 residues. Germline loops: CDR1 LGHDT, CDR2 YNNKEL (reference sequence). The CDR3 DNA reads TGTGCCAGCAGCCCCGAACGAAGGACCGTCTCCTACAATGAGCAGTTCTTC. This gives the protein CASSPERRTVSYNEQFF.

In this sample, this clone turned up once. Other nucleotide sequences in the sample specify the same CDR3. The rearrangement links TRBV19 to TRBJ2-7; D is unclear. This CDR3 is 15 amino acids long. V lost 4 bases to trimming and J lost 3 bases, with 16 bases between them. The germline CDR1 and CDR2 sequences are LNHDA and SQIVND (reference sequence). Here the CDR3 DNA reads TGTGCCAGTAGTACAGTTCCAGACAAGTACTACGAGCAGTACTTC. Protein: CASSTVPDKYYEQYF.

The chain is built from TRBV3-1 (or the pseudogene TRBV3-2) and TRBJ2-7; 8 bases are shared with TRBD1. Germline V gene lookup returns CDR1 LGHDT and CDR2 YNNKEL (reference sequence). This CDR3 is 14 amino acids long. V lost 2 bases to trimming and J lost 2 bases; unmatched junction nucleotides: 2. Here the CDR3 reads CASSQLGQAYEQYF. DNA of the CDR3: TGTGCCAGCAGCCAACTGGGACAGGCCTACGAGCAGTACTTC.

The genes are TRBV27 and TRBJ2-3; D is unclear. V was clipped by 0 bases and J by 9 bases, with 10 bases between them. The germline CDR1 and CDR2 sequences are MNHEY and SMNVEV (reference sequence). This CDR3 is 13 amino acids long. In nucleotides, the CDR3 is TGTGCCAGCAGTTTATCAACCGCGAACACGCAGTATTTT. Translated, it gives CASSLSTANTQYF.

This clone was detected only a few times. The chain's CDR3 is CASSYSGGSTYEQYF. The CDR3 nucleotides are TGTGCCAGCAGTTACTCCGGCGGGAGCACATACGAGCAGTACTTC. The chain joins TRBV6-5 to TRBJ2-7, with 7 bases identical to TRBD2. This CDR3 region has 15 residues. After removal of 0 bases from V and 4 bases from J, the junction contained 6 bases not matched to a gene. In germline, CDR1 is MNHEY, CDR2 SVGAGI.

The rearrangement links TRBV3-1 (or the pseudogene TRBV3-2) to TRBJ2-3, with D possibly TRBD2 on 5 matching bases. The CDR3 spans 16 residues. Looked up from germline, CDR1 is LGHDT and CDR2 is YNNKEL (reference sequence). With 1 base removed from V and 4 bases from J, the gap between germline ends came to 15 bases. Written as DNA, the CDR3 is TGTGCCAGCAGCCAAGGGGCTTCTAGCAGGCCAGATACGCAGTATTTT. It translates to CASSQGASSRPDTQYF.

The gene calls are TRBV27 and TRBJ2-7; 8 positions match TRBD1. The CDR3 contains 13 residues. The germline V gene encodes CDR1 MNHEY and CDR2 SMNVEV (reference sequence). The ends lost 2 bases at V and 6 bases at J; junction bases unmatched: 3. The CDR3 coding sequence is TGTGCCAGCAGTTTAACACAGGGGGGCGAGCAGTACTTC. Its protein is CASSLTQGGEQYF.

The rearrangement uses TRBV24-1 and TRBJ2-1; D not resolved. CDR1 and CDR2 (germline): KGHDR, SFDVKD. V lost 6 bases and J lost 0, with 11 bases in between. This CDR3 contains 15 residues. CDR3 coding DNA: TGTGCCACCAGTCCACAGACGGGCTCCTACAATGAGCAGTTCTTC. This sequence encodes CATSPQTGSYNEQFF.

J is TRBJ2-5 and V is TRBV19, with D unresolved. Germline CDR1 and CDR2: LNHDA and SQIVND (reference sequence). The CDR3 runs 14 residues. V lost 2 bases and J lost 4, with 11 bases in between. CDR3 bases: TGTGCCAGTAGTATAACAAACGTGAGAGAGACCCAGTACTTC. Encoded protein: CASSITNVRETQYF.

This clone has just one count. A junction end diverges from the germline sequence, so it may reflect a read error. The chain combines TRBV12-3 or TRBV12-4 with TRBJ2-5; D gene uncertain. The CDR3 has 11 residues. The CDR3, as DNA: TGTGCCAGCAGGCCCGACTGGTTGGGCCACTTC. It codes for CASRPDWLGHF.

V is TRBV7-3 and J is TRBJ2-3; TRBD1 aligns across 7 bases. The CDR3 runs to 14 residues. V trimming: 0 bases; J trimming: 4 bases; junction bases outside the gene matches: 1. The germline CDR1 and CDR2 sequences are SGHTA and FQGTGA. CDR3 DNA: TGTGCCAGCAGCTTAACTACAGGGGCAGATACGCAGTATTTT. Encoded protein: CASSLTTGADTQYF.

The chain uses TRBV5-1 and TRBJ2-2, with D tentatively TRBD1 (6 bases). Germline V gene lookup returns CDR1 SGHRS and CDR2 YFSETQ. Trimming shortened V by 0 bases and J by 5 bases, and 8 bases separated the two germline ends. The CDR3 spans 14 residues. CDR3 nucleotides: TGCGCCAGCAGCTTGGGAGGGGGAACCGGGGAGCTGTTTTTT. This sequence encodes CASSLGGGTGELFF.

V and J are TRBV29-1 and TRBJ2-5, with D perhaps TRBD1 (6 bases). Between the trimmed V and J ends, which lost 4 bases and 3 bases, there was a span of 12 bases. CDR1 is SQVTM and CDR2 is ANQGSEA in the germline V gene. This CDR3 region has 13 residues. Here the CDR3 DNA reads TGCAGCGTTGTTCGAGGGGGTAAAGAGACCCAGTACTTC. Translation gives CSVVRGGKETQYF.

The chain uses TRBV19 and TRBJ2-3; D may correspond to TRBD1 or TRBD2 (5 bases each). V was cut by 7 bases and J by 0 bases, with 11 bases left in between. The CDR3 loop spans 14 amino acids. Germline values: CDR1 LNHDA, CDR2 SQIVND (reference sequence). CDR3 region: CASKTGTSTDTQYF. The CDR3 region has the DNA TGTGCCAGTAAGACCGGGACCAGCACAGATACGCAGTATTTT.

This chain uses TRBV7-9 with TRBJ2-7; 12 positions agree with TRBD2. The CDR3 loop spans 19 amino acids. The V gene's germline CDR1 is SEHNR and CDR2 FQNEAQ (reference sequence). J was trimmed by 5 bases and V by 5 bases; bases with no gene match: 19. The chain's CDR3 is CASSRDPGLAGGPPHEQYF. The CDR3 DNA sequence: TGTGCCAGCAGCCGTGACCCGGGACTAGCGGGTGGCCCCCCTCACGAGCAGTACTTC.

The V call is TRBV13, the J call TRBJ1-1, with D perhaps TRBD1 (5 bases). Deletions cut 3 bases from V and 4 bases from J, with 12 bases between. CDR3 length: 14 residues. Germline V lookup: CDR1 PRHDT, CDR2 FYEKMQ (reference sequence). In DNA form, the CDR3 reads TGTGCCAGCAGCTTCGGTCAGGGTATCACTGAAGCTTTCTTT. Protein: CASSFGQGITEAFF.

The CDR3 loop is CASSPPGQSYSANYGYTF. DNA of the CDR3: TGTGCCAGCTCACCACCGGGACAGAGCTACTCAGCTAACTATGGCTACACCTTC. The V and J genes are TRBV18 and TRBJ1-2; 7 nucleotides align to TRBD1. The germline gives CDR1 KGHSH, CDR2 LQKENI. The CDR3 contains 18 residues. Losses at the gene ends were 0 bases for V and 0 bases for J; bases not matched to a gene: 10.

The rearrangement links TRBV25-1 to TRBJ2-1, with 10 bases lining up with TRBD1. J was trimmed by 4 bases and V by 5 bases; bases with no gene match: 5. CDR1 and CDR2 from the germline V gene are MGHDK and SYGVNS. The CDR3 totals 15 residues. As DNA, the CDR3 is TGTGCCAGCAGTTCCGGGACAGGGGATTACAATGAGCAGTTCTTC. Residues: CASSSGTGDYNEQFF.